One sample yielded the 26 T cell receptor beta chains listed below, sequenced in a study of shared clonotypes between healthy human individuals. TCRdb's table, derived via immunoSEQ multiplex PCR, lists solely in-frame clones and lacks some. This sample has 450,000 to 550,000 clones, with less than 85% found just once. Sequenced: PBMCs. These receptors came from a middle-aged woman in good health. Some clones in this sample may be carry-over from other donors' samples.

The rearrangement uses TRBV5-1 and TRBJ2-5; D perhaps matches TRBD1 (6 bases). The CDR3 spans 14 residues. V lost 0 bases and J lost 7, with 13 bases in between. The germline gives CDR1 SGHRS, CDR2 YFSETQ. The CDR3 reads CASSLGVGARTQYF. The DNA of the CDR3 is TGCGCCAGCAGCTTGGGAGTGGGGGCGCGGACCCAGTACTTC. Full variable domain (remainder filled in from reference TRBV5-1 and TRBJ2-5): KAGVTQTPRYLIKTRGQQVTLSCSPISGHRSVSWYQQTPGQGLQFLFEYFSETQRNKGNFPGRFSGRQFSNSRSEMNVSTLELGDSALYLCASSLGVGARTQYFGPGTRLLVL.

The rearrangement uses TRBV11-2 and TRBJ2-5, with 7 bases lining up with TRBD2. Germline CDR1 SGHAT, CDR2 FQNNGV. The CDR3 length is 15 residues. Germline trimming cut 5 bases from V and 5 bases from J; bases unmatched to any gene: 11. The CDR3: CASSPGGLHGETQYF. CDR3 DNA sequence: TGTGCCAGCAGCCCGGGAGGACTACACGGGGAGACCCAGTACTTC.

The chain employs TRBV28 and TRBJ2-5; no definite D call. The J call may be faulty, since TRBJ2-7 better matches the DNA end. The CDR3 extends over 14 amino acids. Germline CDR1 is MDHEN and CDR2 is SYDVKM. CDR3 residues: CASRAQTDDYEQYF. CDR3 coding DNA: TGTGCCAGCAGGGCTCAAACGGACGACTACGAGCAGTACTTC.

The rearrangement uses TRBV5-4 and TRBJ1-1, with 9 bases lining up with TRBD1. The germline CDR1 and CDR2 sequences are SGHNT and YYREEE (reference sequence). CDR3 length: 15 residues. J lost 4 bases, V lost 3 bases, and 7 bases had no gene match. CDR3 amino acids: CASSSDRGGSTEAFF. CDR3 nucleotides: TGTGCCAGCAGCTCGGACAGGGGTGGTTCCACTGAAGCTTTCTTT.

The V gene is TRBV14, the J gene TRBJ1-2; D gene ambiguous. The CDR3 contains 13 residues. Per germline, CDR1 SGHDN and CDR2 FVKESK. The V and J ends lost 1 base and 5 bases respectively, with 8 bases between them. The CDR3 DNA reads TGTGCCAGCAGCCAAGCTTTTGGGTATGGCTACACCTTC. Translating gives CASSQAFGYGYTF. Full variable domain (missing parts from reference TRBV14 and TRBJ1-2): EAGVTQFPSHSVIEKGQTVTLRCDPISGHDNLYWYRRVMGKEIKFLLHFVKESKQDESGMPNNRFLAERTGGTYSTLKVQPAELEDSGVYFCASSQAFGYGYTFGSGTRLTVV.

The rearrangement links TRBV5-4 to TRBJ2-5; TRBD1 aligns across 11 bases. Germline CDR1 is SGHNT and CDR2 is YYREEE (reference sequence). The CDR3 has 15 residues. The V and J ends lost 4 bases and 4 bases, in that order; junction bases with no gene match: 6. CDR3 protein: CASSPGTGGSETQYF. The CDR3 nucleotides are TGTGCCAGCAGCCCCGGGACAGGGGGGTCAGAGACCCAGTACTTC.

The chain carries TRBV30 and TRBJ1-3, with 9 nucleotides matching TRBD1. From germline, CDR1 is GTSNPN and CDR2 SVGIG (reference sequence). The length of the CDR3 is 15 residues. The ends lost 2 bases at V and 4 bases at J; junction bases unmatched: 6. CDR3: CAWSPRTGVGNTIYF. The CDR3 coding sequence is TGTGCCTGGAGTCCGCGGACAGGGGTAGGAAACACCATATATTTT.

This chain links TRBV18 with TRBJ2-7, with 8 bases lining up with TRBD1. Germline V gene data show CDR1 as KGHSH and CDR2 as LQKENI. V shed 3 bases, J shed 5 bases, and the junction held 3 bases outside the gene matches. CDR3 length: 13 residues. CDR3 in DNA: TGTGCCAGCTCACCCCGACAGGGGCACGAGCAGTACTTC. This codes for CASSPRQGHEQYF.

In this sample, this clone turned up a few times. The chain joins TRBV9 to TRBJ1-3; D is undetermined. Germline-derived CDR1 and CDR2 are SGDLS and YYNGEE. The ends were cut back, 3 bases at V and 0 bases at J, with 10 bases in the middle. The CDR3 contains 15 residues. Written as DNA, the CDR3 is TGTGCCAGCAGCGCCACAGAACTCTCTGGAAACACCATATATTTT. Protein product: CASSATELSGNTIYF.

Notes on this clone: Other nucleotide sequences from this sample produce the same CDR3. This chain connects TRBV5-4 to TRBJ2-1; 8 nucleotides align to TRBD2. Unmatched junction bases numbered 9, after V lost 4 bases and J lost 6 bases. The length of the CDR3 is 15 residues. Germline assignment: CDR1 SGHNT and CDR2 YYREEE (reference sequence). For the CDR3, the DNA is TGTGCCAGCAGCCTCGGGACTAGTCGCGGCAATGAGCAGTTCTTC. Amino acid sequence: CASSLGTSRGNEQFF.

This clone was found once. This rearrangement joins TRBV28 to TRBJ2-1, with D hard to call. This CDR3 is built from 16 residues. V was clipped by 6 bases and J by 7 bases, with 22 bases between them. Looked up from germline, CDR1 is MDHEN and CDR2 is SYDVKM. CDR3 bases: TGTGCCAGCAGGAAACTATACCTAAATACAGCGAATGAGCAGTTCTTC. As protein: CASRKLYLNTANEQFF.

The J gene is TRBJ2-1, the V gene TRBV28, with unresolved D. Deletions cut 3 bases from V and 9 bases from J, with 12 bases between. Germline V CDR1 and CDR2: MDHEN, SYDVKM. The length of the CDR3 is 13 residues. In DNA, the CDR3 is TGTGCCAGCAGTTTTCCCCTTCTTAGTGAGCAGTTCTTC. Translation gives CASSFPLLSEQFF.

The rearrangement joins TRBV7-2 to TRBJ2-7; 9 positions match TRBD1. J gave up 2 bases and V 4 bases, and 9 bases lay outside the gene matches. The CDR3 is made up of 16 amino acids. Germline CDR1 is SGHTA and CDR2 is FQGNSA. This CDR3 reads CASSSPRTGDPYEQYF. The DNA of the CDR3 is TGTGCCAGCAGCTCCCCTCGGACAGGGGATCCCTACGAGCAGTACTTC.

The table lists this clone with a few counts. The genes are TRBV18 and TRBJ2-2; 8 nucleotides agree with TRBD2. V lost 3 bases to trimming and J lost 6 bases; unmatched junction nucleotides: 12. This CDR3 comprises 17 residues. The V gene's germline CDR1 is KGHSH and CDR2 LQKENI. The CDR3 loop is CASSPPEAGVSSGELFF. The CDR3 bases are TGTGCCAGCTCACCCCCGGAAGCGGGAGTCTCGTCCGGGGAGCTGTTTTTT.

The rearrangement joins TRBV7-7 to TRBJ2-5; D is possibly TRBD2 (6 bases). Deletions cut 3 bases from V and 2 bases from J, with 10 bases between. CDR3 length: 14 residues. Germline CDR1 SSHAT, CDR2 FNYEAQ (reference sequence). The CDR3 nucleotides read TGTGCCAGCAGCTTCGACGGGAGTCAAGAGACCCAGTACTTC. Amino acid sequence: CASSFDGSQETQYF.

V and J are TRBV6-4 and TRBJ1-1, with 10 bases fitting TRBD1. CDR3 length: 14 residues. CDR1 and CDR2 (germline): MRHNA, SNTAGT. V shed 6 bases and J 4 bases; nucleotides not matched to a gene: 5. The CDR3 DNA is TGTGCCAGCAGCCCGGGACAGGGGAGCACTGAAGCTTTCTTT. The encoded protein is CASSPGQGSTEAFF.

This clone appeared a few times. V gene TRBV29-1 combines with J gene TRBJ1-1, with 7 bases aligning to TRBD1. Germline V gene sequence: CDR1 SQVTM, CDR2 ANQGSEA. The ends lost 3 bases at V and 1 base at J; junction bases unmatched: 5. The CDR3 runs to 14 residues. The chain's CDR3 is CSVDVAGGNTEAFF. CDR3 DNA sequence: TGCAGCGTTGATGTGGCAGGGGGGAACACTGAAGCTTTCTTT.

With regard to this clone: The identical CDR3 is also encoded by other nucleotide sequences in the sample. The CDR3 DNA follows: TGTGCCAGCAGCGTAGGTTCGGGCAGAAACACCGGGGAGCTGTTTTTT. This sequence encodes CASSVGSGRNTGELFF. The genes are TRBV9 and TRBJ2-2; the D is unclear. Looked up from germline, CDR1 is SGDLS and CDR2 is YYNGEE. The V and J ends lost 0 bases and 2 bases respectively, with 11 bases between them. The CDR3 length is 16 residues. The full variable domain, completed using reference TRBV9 and TRBJ2-2, is DSGVTQTPKHLITATGQRVTLRCSPRSGDLSVYWYQQSLDQGLQFLIQYYNGEERAKGNILERFSAQQFPDLHSELNLSSLELGDSALYFCASSVGSGRNTGELFFGEGSRLTVL.

The genes are TRBV30 and TRBJ1-2; the D is unclear. The CDR3 is 11 amino acids. The germline V gene has CDR1 GTSNPN and CDR2 SVGIG (reference sequence). V lost 1 base to trimming and J lost 2 bases, with 2 bases between them. The CDR3 region has the DNA TGTGCCTGGAGTGAGAACTATGGCTACACCTTC. Translated, it gives CAWSENYGYTF.

The chain has TRBV28 and TRBJ2-5; no reliable D call. This CDR3 spans 14 amino acids. Germline assignment: CDR1 MDHEN and CDR2 SYDVKM. The V gene lost 5 bases and the J gene lost 0 bases, with 10 bases spanning the gap. The CDR3 region is CASSPGGDQETQYF. The CDR3 DNA sequence: TGTGCCAGCAGTCCCGGTGGGGACCAAGAGACCCAGTACTTC.

The chain combines TRBV5-4 with TRBJ1-2; D is undetermined. V lost 0 bases and J lost 5, with 11 bases in between. Germline V gene data show CDR1 as SGHNT and CDR2 as YYREEE (reference sequence). The CDR3 contains 14 residues. The CDR3 nucleotides are TGTGCCAGCAGCTTGGCCCGGCAGTCATATGGCTACACCTTC. This encodes CASSLARQSYGYTF.

The chain has TRBV28 and TRBJ2-5, with no clear D. Germline CDR1 and CDR2: MDHEN and SYDVKM. This CDR3 spans 16 amino acids. Between the trimmed V and J ends, which lost 3 bases and 7 bases, there was a span of 21 bases. CDR3 sequence reads: CASSFRLPDFLRTQYF. CDR3 nucleotides: TGTGCCAGCAGTTTTCGCCTTCCCGATTTTCTCAGGACCCAGTACTTC. The whole variable domain, filled in from reference TRBV28 and TRBJ2-5, reads DVKVTQSSRYLVKRTGEKVFLECVQDMDHENMFWYRQDPGLGLRLIYFSYDVKMKEKGDIPEGYSVSREKKERFSLILESASTNQTSMYLCASSFRLPDFLRTQYFGPGTRLLVL.

Here the CDR3 reads CASSAQGAEPQHF. The CDR3 DNA reads as TGTGCCAGCAGCGCACAGGGGGCGGAGCCCCAGCATTTT. The rearrangement uses TRBV7-2 and TRBJ1-5; 9 bases align to TRBD1. The CDR3 consists of 13 residues. CDR1 and CDR2 (germline): SGHTA, FQGNSA. Trimming took 5 bases from V and 8 from J; bases not matched to a gene: 4.

This chain connects TRBV19 to TRBJ2-3; 10 nucleotides align to TRBD2. The germline V gene encodes CDR1 LNHDA and CDR2 SQIVND (reference sequence). This CDR3 comprises 15 residues. Unmatched junction bases numbered 8, after V lost 7 bases and J lost 4 bases. CDR3 amino acids: CASNTQRGGPDTQYF. The DNA of the CDR3 is TGTGCCAGTAATACCCAGCGGGGGGGACCAGATACGCAGTATTTT. Supplemented by reference TRBV19 and TRBJ2-3, the full variable domain reads DGGITQSPKYLFRKEGQNVTLSCEQNLNHDAMYWYRQDPGQGLRLIYYSQIVNDFQKGDIAEGYSVSREKKESFPLTVTSAQKNPTAFYLCASNTQRGGPDTQYFGPGTRLTVL.

This sequence joins TRBV2 and TRBJ2-5; D is undetermined. From germline, CDR1 is SNHLY and CDR2 FYNNEI. The CDR3 length is 14 residues. V was clipped by 5 bases and J by 3 bases, with 13 bases between them. CDR3 nucleotides: TGTGCCAGCAGTTATTTGGTGATTGAAGAGACCCAGTACTTC. This encodes CASSYLVIEETQYF.

Concerning this clone: At one end the junction does not follow the germline gene, possibly because of a read error. The V and J genes are TRBV7-3 and TRBJ1-1; 8 bases fit TRBD1. The CDR3 length is 14 residues. Germline V CDR1 and CDR2: SGHTA, FQGTGA. This CDR3 is CASSITGGGTEAFF. The CDR3 DNA follows: TGTGCCAGCAGCATAACAGGGGGAGGGACTGAAGCTTTCTTT.